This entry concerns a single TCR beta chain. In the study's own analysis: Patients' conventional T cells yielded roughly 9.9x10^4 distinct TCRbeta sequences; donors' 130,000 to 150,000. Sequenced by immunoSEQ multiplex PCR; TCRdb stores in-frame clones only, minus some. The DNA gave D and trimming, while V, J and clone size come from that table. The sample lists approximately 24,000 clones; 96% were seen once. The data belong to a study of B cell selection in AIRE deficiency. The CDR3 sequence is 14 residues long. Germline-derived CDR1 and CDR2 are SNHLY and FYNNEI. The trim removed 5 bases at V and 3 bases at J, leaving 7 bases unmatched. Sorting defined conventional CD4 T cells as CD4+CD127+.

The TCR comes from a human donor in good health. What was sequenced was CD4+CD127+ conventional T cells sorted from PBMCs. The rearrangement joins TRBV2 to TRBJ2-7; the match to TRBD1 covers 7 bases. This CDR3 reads CASSNARTGYEQYF. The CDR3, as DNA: TGTGCCAGCAGTAATGCCCGGACAGGCTACGAGCAGTACTTC.